The 11 T cell receptor beta chains below all came from one sample that was sequenced in a study of T cell responses to AZD1222 COVID-19 vaccine. Generated by immunoSEQ multiplex PCR, the TCRdb table keeps only in-frame clones and is missing some. This table holds more than 85,000 clones, approximately 87% found once. The sequenced sample was peripheral blood, obtained on day 0 of AZD1222 vaccination. These receptors originate from an adult in good health.

The V gene is TRBV10-3, the J gene TRBJ1-2; D remains unclear. The CDR3 is made up of 15 amino acids. V lost 2 bases and J lost 2, with 12 bases in between. The germline V gene has CDR1 ENHRY and CDR2 SYGVKD. The CDR3: CAISEGVSANYGYTF. CDR3 coding DNA: TGTGCCATCAGTGAGGGGGTGTCAGCCAACTATGGCTACACCTTC.

The rearrangement links TRBV28 to TRBJ2-5; 12 nucleotides line up with TRBD2. In germline, CDR1 is MDHEN, CDR2 SYDVKM. The CDR3 is made up of 15 amino acids. The V and J ends lost 3 bases and 6 bases, in that order; junction bases with no gene match: 5. In DNA form, the CDR3 reads TGTGCCAGCAGTTTGGGACTAGCGGGCTCAAAGACCCAGTACTTC. It specifies CASSLGLAGSKTQYF.

The rearrangement joins TRBV4-1 to TRBJ1-1; D may be TRBD1 (6 bases). Trimming took off 4 bases at V and 3 bases at J, with 15 bases between the two ends. Looked up from germline, CDR1 is MGHRA and CDR2 is YSYEKL. This CDR3 region has 15 residues. The CDR3 nucleotides are TGCGCCAGCAGCCTAACGGGGGGCTGGGACACTGAAGCTTTCTTT. This sequence encodes CASSLTGGWDTEAFF.

This rearrangement joins TRBV6-1 to TRBJ2-1; 7 bases fit TRBD2. This CDR3 region has 14 residues. CDR1 is MNHNS and CDR2 is SASEGT in the germline V gene. V was clipped by 1 base and J by 9 bases; unmatched bases: 6. The CDR3 here is CASSEGYGGSEQFF. As DNA, the CDR3 is TGTGCCAGCAGTGAAGGATACGGGGGGTCTGAGCAGTTCTTC.

The CDR3 region has the DNA TGTGCCAGCAGTTTGTCCGGGACCGTCACAGATACGCAGTATTTT. As protein: CASSLSGTVTDTQYF. The rearrangement uses TRBV6-2 or TRBV6-3 and TRBJ2-3, with D perhaps TRBD1 or TRBD2 (5 bases each). This CDR3 spans 15 amino acids. V lost 4 bases to trimming and J lost 2 bases, with 13 bases between them. The germline gives CDR1 MNHEY, CDR2 SVGEGT.

This clone has just one count. The J gene is TRBJ2-7, the V gene TRBV10-1; D remains ambiguous. Germline V gene data show CDR1 as WNHNN and CDR2 as SYGVQD (reference sequence). The CDR3 has 13 residues. Trimming removed 5 bases at V and 3 bases at J, with 11 bases between. CDR3 sequence (DNA): TGCGCCAGCAGTAATACAGCCATCTACGAGCAGTACTTC. Its translation: CASSNTAIYEQYF.

The V call is TRBV19, the J call TRBJ2-2; TRBD1 matches 10 bases. Losses at the gene ends were 7 bases for V and 5 bases for J; bases not matched to a gene: 13. The germline gives CDR1 LNHDA, CDR2 SQIVND (reference sequence). CDR3 size: 17 residues. The CDR3 sequence is CASTDRGGQGKTGELFF. The DNA for the CDR3 is TGTGCCAGTACCGACCGCGGGGGACAGGGGAAGACCGGGGAGCTGTTTTTT.

This clone was seen just once. The V and J genes are TRBV3-1 (or the pseudogene TRBV3-2) and TRBJ1-3, with 11 bases matching TRBD1. This CDR3 comprises 14 residues. Germline lookup yields CDR1 LGHDT and CDR2 YNNKEL (reference sequence). The junction had 1 base not matched to a gene; V was cut back by 3 bases and J by 6 bases. CDR3 loop: CASSHGQGANTIYF. CDR3 DNA: TGTGCCAGCAGCCACGGACAGGGGGCAAACACCATATATTTT.

The chain carries TRBV18 and TRBJ1-4, with D unclear. CDR3 length: 16 residues. Trimming removed 2 bases at V and 7 bases at J, with 17 bases between. Germline values: CDR1 KGHSH, CDR2 LQKENI. CDR3 residues: CASSPTTERGGEKLFF. CDR3 DNA: TGTGCCAGCTCACCAACGACGGAGCGAGGAGGTGAAAAACTGTTTTTT. The full variable domain, rest sourced from reference TRBV18 and TRBJ1-4, is NAGVMQNPRHLVRRRGQEARLRCSPMKGHSHVYWYRQLPEEGLKFMVYLQKENIIDESGMPKERFSAEFPKEGPSILRIQQVVRGDSAAYFCASSPTTERGGEKLFFGSGTQLSVL.

This clone turned up a few times. The V call is TRBV27, the J call TRBJ2-7; 14 bases fit TRBD2. The CDR3 totals 16 residues. Per the germline V gene, CDR1 is MNHEY and CDR2 is SMNVEV (reference sequence). The J segment lost 9 bases and the V segment lost 8 bases, leaving 15 bases of the junction unmatched. The CDR3 loop reads CASAGTSGSPLGRQYF. CDR3 sequence (DNA): TGTGCCAGCGCCGGGACTAGCGGGAGCCCCCTGGGTAGGCAGTACTTC.

The rearrangement joins TRBV19 to TRBJ2-7; D remains ambiguous. Between the trimmed V and J ends, which lost 5 bases and 0 bases, there was a span of 17 bases. The CDR3 length is 16 residues. Germline V gene lookup returns CDR1 LNHDA and CDR2 SQIVND (reference sequence). CDR3 DNA sequence: TGTGCCAGTAGTTCGACTTACTCAACGAGCTCCTACGAGCAGTACTTC. Translating it yields CASSSTYSTSSYEQYF.